This TCR beta chain was profiled in a study of neurological immune-mediated disorders. TCRdb redid the calling of the 5' RACE reads with MiXCR, one entry per CDR3 protein. The data contain some 57,000 distinct CDR3 sequences, around 4.7% of them singletons. This clonotype was seen ten or more times. Trimming left V 6 bases short and J 0 bases short, with 12 bases between. The germline V gene encodes CDR1 MNHEY and CDR2 SMNVEV (reference sequence). The length of the CDR3 is 14 residues. The sequencing input was PBMCs. The rearrangement uses TRBV27 and TRBJ2-7; D is unclear. The receptor's source is a woman between 45 and 60 years old with multiple sclerosis. CDR3 sequence: CASSPVRASYEQYF. The DNA of the CDR3 is TGTGCCAGCAGCCCCGTTAGAGCCTCCTACGAGCAGTACTTC.